This T cell receptor (beta chain) was documented in a study of blood T cell repertoires in COVID-19. Study-wide context: Samples representing acute and convalescent COVID-19 were sourced from the United States, Italy and Spain.

Per germline, CDR1 SGHNT and CDR2 YYREEE (reference sequence). With 4 bases clipped from V and 1 base from J, the junction kept 4 bases outside the gene matches. This CDR3 comprises 16 residues. Original methodology: Researchers report that nucleated cell counts were estimated from reference gene primer amplification. Method: immunoSEQ multiplex PCR; TCRdb's copy keeps in-frame clones and lacks some. V and J calls and clone size come straight from that table; D and trimming were deduced from the DNA. The sample holds some 100,000 clones, around nine tenths seen once. A word on this clone: Other DNA sequences in this specimen translate into the identical CDR3.

Sequencing input: peripheral blood. The sequence derives from a woman over 75 with active COVID-19. This rearrangement joins TRBV5-4 to TRBJ2-1, with 11 positions matching TRBD2. In DNA, the CDR3 is TGTGCCAGCAGCCCCCGGACTAGCGGGTCCTACAATGAGCAGTTCTTC. As protein: CASSPRTSGSYNEQFF.